This TCR beta chain was recovered during a study of blood T cell repertoires in COVID-19. Overall study: Some COVID-19 samples were acute and others convalescent; all came from the United States, Italy and Spain. T cells, B-cell-depleted T cells, or PBMCs supplied cDNA or gDNA.

Per the study methods: Estimates of nucleated cell counts were drawn from the amplification of reference gene primers. Only in-frame clones appear in the TCRdb table, and some are missing; sequencing was by immunoSEQ multiplex PCR. V and J calls and clone size are copied from that table; D and trimming were computed from the DNA. The profile shows 45,000 to 70,000 clones, around four fifths of them singletons. The CDR3 is 16 residues long. Losses at the gene ends were 1 base for V and 5 bases for J; bases not matched to a gene: 3. Germline CDR1 is WNHNN and CDR2 is SYGVQD (reference sequence). V gene TRBV10-1 combines with J gene TRBJ2-2, with TRBD2 matching over 11 bases. Sample: peripheral blood. The sequence came from a woman aged 80 or over with acute or convalescent COVID-19. The CDR3 nucleotides are TGCGCCAGCAGTGAGTGGCCTAGCGGGGGGACCGGGGAGCTGTTTTTT. It is translated as CASSEWPSGGTGELFF.